The clone carrying this T cell receptor beta chain was detected many times. Its matching antigen is unknown. This sample is part of a study of T-cell reconstitution after alpha-beta-depleted transplantation in children. General observations from the study: Elevated TCRbeta diversity at day 60 was traced, in some patients, to surviving recipient T cells and thymic progenitors. At around two months after transplant, the alpha-beta T cells were reportedly derived from several hundred expanded clones that came from non-depleted graft cells. From newly produced T cells came most of the T-cell counts and diversity one year after transplant.

The CDR3 covers 13 residues. Germline CDR1 and CDR2: SQVTM and ANQGSEA. V was shortened by 1 base and J by 4 bases, with 8 bases between the two germline ends. Researchers prepared the TCRbeta library using unique molecular identifiers, the study reports. TCRdb called the PCR reads again in MiXCR, with one record for every CDR3 protein. The table has approximately 300,000 distinct CDR3 sequences, roughly 12% seen once. Sequenced material: peripheral blood, taken 180 days after TCRalphabeta/CD19-depleted stem cell transplant. The receptor's source is a male patient between 2 and 10 years old who had a stem cell transplant for chronic granulomatous disease, so the T cells may come from the graft donor. The chain is built from TRBV29-1 and TRBJ2-1; D ambiguous. The CDR3, as DNA: TGCAGCGTTGAAGCTTCGGCTTACAATGAGCAGTTCTTC. It is translated as CSVEASAYNEQFF.